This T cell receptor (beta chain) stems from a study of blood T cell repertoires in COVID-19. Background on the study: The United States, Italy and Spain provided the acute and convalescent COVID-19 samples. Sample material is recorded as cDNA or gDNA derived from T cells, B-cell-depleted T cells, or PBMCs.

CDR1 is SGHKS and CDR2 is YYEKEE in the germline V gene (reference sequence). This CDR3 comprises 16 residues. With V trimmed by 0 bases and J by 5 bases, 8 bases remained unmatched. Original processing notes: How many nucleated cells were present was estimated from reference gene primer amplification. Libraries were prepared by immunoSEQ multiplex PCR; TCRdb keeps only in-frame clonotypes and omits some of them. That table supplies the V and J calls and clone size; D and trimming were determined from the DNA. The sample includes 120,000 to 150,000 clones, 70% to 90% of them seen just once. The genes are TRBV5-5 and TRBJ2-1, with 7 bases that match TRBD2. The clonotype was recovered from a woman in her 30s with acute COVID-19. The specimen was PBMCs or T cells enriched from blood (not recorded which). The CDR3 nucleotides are TGTGCCAGCAGCTTGGAAGGAGTAGCGGGTCACAATGAGCAGTTCTTC. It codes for CASSLEGVAGHNEQFF.